Given below is one T cell receptor (beta chain) in context. What it binds is not known. The sample comes from a study of cytomegalovirus exposure and HLA in healthy donors. General study findings and limits: Some V segments, including TRBV6-2 and TRBV6-3, were excluded as indistinguishable.

CDR3 length equals 15 residues. Per germline, CDR1 SGDLS and CDR2 YYNGEE. Trimming shortened V by 0 bases and J by 1 base, and 7 bases separated the two germline ends. The PCR contained 60 Vbeta and 13 Jbeta primers. Method: immunoSEQ multiplex PCR; TCRdb's copy keeps in-frame clones and lacks some. The sample features 100,000 to 150,000 clones, with approximately 1% in its top ten. The sequenced sample was PBMCs. The TCR was taken from a man younger than 35 in good health and CMV-seronegative. V is TRBV9 and J is TRBJ2-2; D is ambiguous. Here the CDR3 reads CASSVGNGNTGELFF. The CDR3 nucleotides are TGTGCCAGCAGCGTAGGTAACGGGAACACCGGGGAGCTGTTTTTT.